The 17 T cell receptor beta chains below all came from one sample that was sequenced in a study of CD8 T cells in ankylosing spondylitis. From the 5' RACE reads, TCRdb called clonotypes with MiXCR, one entry per CDR3 protein. In the table there are 150,000 to 200,000 distinct CDR3 sequences, approximately 16% of which are singletons. What was sequenced was blood, either unsorted or a sorted T cell fraction (not recorded which). The receptors were sampled from a male donor with ankylosing spondylitis or in good health (not recorded which).

This clonotype has just a few counts. V and J are TRBV29-1 and TRBJ2-7, with a possible D match to TRBD2 (6 bases). The CDR3 spans 13 residues. Germline-derived CDR1 and CDR2 are SQVTM and ANQGSEA. The V gene lost 5 bases and the J gene lost 5 bases, with 16 bases spanning the gap. The chain's CDR3 is CSVYQRADDEQYF. In DNA, the CDR3 is TGCAGCGTTTACCAGCGGGCGGACGACGAGCAGTACTTC.

This clonotype was picked up a small number of times. The chain has TRBV20-1 and TRBJ2-7, with 13 bases that match TRBD2. This CDR3 is built from 14 residues. Germline V gene sequence: CDR1 DFQATT, CDR2 SNEGSKA (reference sequence). With V trimmed by 6 bases and J by 6 bases, 8 bases remained unmatched. This CDR3 is CSAPTSGRFGEQYF. CDR3 nucleotide sequence: TGCAGTGCACCGACTAGCGGGAGGTTTGGCGAGCAGTACTTC.

This sequence joins TRBV7-2 and TRBJ1-5; D is possibly TRBD1 (6 bases). Trimming shortened V by 1 base and J by 1 base, and 11 bases separated the two germline ends. CDR3 length equals 16 residues. Germline CDR1 SGHTA, CDR2 FQGNSA. The CDR3 loop reads CASSLGVGGSNQPQHF. DNA for the CDR3: TGTGCCAGCAGCTTAGGGGTAGGGGGGAGCAATCAGCCCCAGCATTTT.

This clonotype was seen many times. The chain recombines TRBV29-1 with TRBJ2-2; TRBD2 matches 10 bases. The CDR3 has 15 residues. V was pared by 3 bases and J by 1 base, with 2 bases of the junction left unmatched. The germline gives CDR1 SQVTM, CDR2 ANQGSEA. This CDR3 reads CSVESSGRNTGELFF. In DNA form, the CDR3 reads TGCAGCGTTGAGTCTAGCGGGAGGAACACCGGGGAGCTGTTTTTT.

A few counts support this clonotype. The chain has TRBV14 and TRBJ2-5, with TRBD1 matching 7 bases. J was trimmed by 5 bases and V by 5 bases; bases with no gene match: 5. CDR1 and CDR2 (germline): SGHDN, FVKESK. CDR3 size: 13 residues. The CDR3 spells CASSIVGGETQYF. In DNA form, the CDR3 reads TGTGCCAGCAGCATCGTAGGGGGCGAGACCCAGTACTTC.

CDR3 region: CAAQALSGANVLTF. CDR3 in DNA: TGTGCCGCCCAAGCCCTCTCTGGGGCCAACGTCCTGACTTTC. This chain uses TRBV28 with TRBJ2-6; D unclear. The CDR3 spans 14 residues. The V end was cut by 11 bases, the J end by 0 bases, with 11 bases between. Germline CDR1 is MDHEN and CDR2 is SYDVKM.

This clonotype was seen many times. The CDR3, as DNA: TGTGCCATCAGCCAGGGGGCGGCAAATCAGCCCCAGCATTTT. It translates to CAISQGAANQPQHF. The chain carries TRBV10-3 and TRBJ1-5, with 8 bases lining up with TRBD1. CDR1 is ENHRY and CDR2 is SYGVKD in the germline V gene. The CDR3 is made up of 14 amino acids. Losses at the gene ends were 6 bases for V and 4 bases for J; bases not matched to a gene: 5.

The chain carries TRBV6-5 and TRBJ2-7; tentatively, D is TRBD2 (5 bases). V lost 4 bases and J 0 bases, leaving 10 bases between the germline ends. Germline V gene data show CDR1 as MNHEY and CDR2 as SVGAGI. The CDR3 totals 14 residues. Here the CDR3 reads CASSSRGSSYEQYF. CDR3 DNA: TGTGCCAGCAGTTCTAGAGGGAGCTCCTACGAGCAGTACTTC.

This clonotype was found many times. The rearrangement joins TRBV20-1 to TRBJ2-3; D is uncertain. There are 11 residues in the CDR3. Germline CDR1 reads DFQATT; CDR2 reads SNEGSKA (reference sequence). V gave up 3 bases and J gave up 8 bases, with 9 bases separating them. The CDR3 DNA sequence: TGCAGTGCTAGTTTACGCACTACGCAGTATTTT. Translating it yields CSASLRTTQYF.

This clonotype was counted many times. The chain is built from TRBV5-1 and TRBJ2-2, with 13 bases fitting TRBD2. This CDR3 has 16 residues. The V gene's germline CDR1 is SGHRS and CDR2 YFSETQ. Trimming at V came to 7 bases and at J to 6 bases, leaving 9 bases not matched to a gene. DNA of the CDR3: TGCGCCAGCCGCCTCGGACTAGCGGGAGCGCCCGGGGAGCTGTTTTTT. It encodes CASRLGLAGAPGELFF. The whole variable domain, filled in from reference TRBV5-1 and TRBJ2-2, reads KAGVTQTPRYLIKTRGQQVTLSCSPISGHRSVSWYQQTPGQGLQFLFEYFSETQRNKGNFPGRFSGRQFSNSRSEMNVSTLELGDSALYLCASRLGLAGAPGELFFGEGSRLTVL.

This clonotype occurred many times. The chain uses TRBV9 and TRBJ2-5; no reliable D call. Trimming shortened V by 0 bases and J by 1 base, and 13 bases separated the two germline ends. CDR1 and CDR2 from the germline V gene are SGDLS and YYNGEE. The CDR3 is made up of 16 amino acids. CDR3 sequence reads: CASSVGQLRFQETQYF. The DNA of the CDR3 is TGTGCCAGCAGCGTAGGGCAGTTGCGCTTCCAAGAGACCCAGTACTTC.

Many counts were recorded for this clonotype. The chain couples TRBV5-1 to TRBJ2-7, with 9 positions matching TRBD1. Germline CDR1 reads SGHRS; CDR2 reads YFSETQ. Germline trimming cut 4 bases from V and 0 bases from J; bases unmatched to any gene: 8. The CDR3 has 16 residues. CDR3 nucleotides: TGCGCCAGCAGCCTGGGCCGGGACAGGGTCTCCTACGAGCAGTACTTC. Translating it yields CASSLGRDRVSYEQYF.

The V and J genes are TRBV3-1 and TRBJ2-3; TRBD2 aligns across 13 bases. The trim removed 3 bases at V and 4 bases at J, leaving 4 bases unmatched. CDR1 and CDR2 (germline): LGHDT, YNNKEL (reference sequence). The CDR3 contains 16 residues. CDR3 coding DNA: TGTGCCAGCAGCCATAGGACTAGCGGGAGATCAGATACGCAGTATTTT. It specifies CASSHRTSGRSDTQYF.

On this clonotype: This may be a read error, as it is one base from a much larger clone. V and J are TRBV9 and TRBJ2-1, with TRBD2 as a possible D gene (6 bases). Germline V gene lookup returns CDR1 SGDLS and CDR2 YYNGEE. The CDR3 consists of 15 residues. The chain's CDR3 is CASSRLVSSYNEEFF. The CDR3 nucleotides are TGTGCCAGCAGCAGACTAGTAAGCTCCTACAATGAGGAGTTCTTC.

This clonotype was counted at least ten times. The chain has TRBV6-6 and TRBJ1-2; D remains unclear. The CDR3 is 13 residues long. The ends were cut back, 6 bases at V and 3 bases at J, with 11 bases in the middle. The germline V gene has CDR1 MNHNY and CDR2 SVGAGI (reference sequence). CDR3 in DNA: TGTGCCAGCAGCGACTACAGTGACTATGGCTACACCTTC. Its translation: CASSDYSDYGYTF.

V usage is TRBV28 and J usage is TRBJ2-1; 10 bases map to TRBD2. The CDR3 is made up of 15 amino acids. Germline-derived CDR1 and CDR2 are MDHEN and SYDVKM. The J segment lost 7 bases and the V segment lost 8 bases, leaving 11 bases of the junction unmatched. CDR3 loop: CASAYLAGDGNEQFF. The CDR3 DNA reads TGTGCCAGCGCATATCTAGCGGGAGATGGGAATGAGCAGTTCTTC.

The chain carries TRBV24-1 and TRBJ2-1; 7 bases are shared with TRBD2. The CDR3 totals 12 residues. V shed 4 bases and J 12 bases; nucleotides not matched to a gene: 5. Germline lookup yields CDR1 KGHDR and CDR2 SFDVKD. The CDR3 DNA reads TGTGCCACCAGTGAGCCAACTAGCGCGCAGTTCTTC. Translating it yields CATSEPTSAQFF.